The clone carrying this T cell receptor beta chain was seen just once. This entry belongs to a study of technical replicates of blood from several donors. TCRdb's copy holds only in-frame clones and misses some; the assay was immunoSEQ multiplex PCR. The sample records 84,000 or so clones, approximately 97% being singletons. Sequenced material: T cells isolated from PBMCs. This receptor was taken from a human donor in good health.

CDR3 DNA: TGCGCCAGCAGCTTGGAGACAGGGGGAAACTACGAGCAGTACTTC. Translated: CASSLETGGNYEQYF. This rearrangement joins TRBV5-1 to TRBJ2-7; 9 nucleotides agree with TRBD1. V shed 0 bases and J 3 bases; nucleotides not matched to a gene: 4. This CDR3 has 15 amino acids. CDR1 is SGHRS, CDR2 YFSETQ, per germline.